The 20 T cell receptor beta chains below were found in one sample sequenced in a study of cytomegalovirus exposure and HLA in healthy donors. The primer mix had 60 Vbeta and 13 Jbeta primers. Generated by immunoSEQ multiplex PCR, the TCRdb table keeps only in-frame clones and is missing some. The sample includes fewer than 200,000 clones, 71% of them seen just once. Source material: PBMCs. These receptors were obtained from a girl under 18 in good health and CMV-seronegative.

V usage is TRBV30 and J usage is TRBJ1-5, with no clear D. CDR3 length: 16 residues. Germline V CDR1 and CDR2: GTSNPN, SVGIG (reference sequence). The V gene lost 0 bases and the J gene lost 0 bases, with 12 bases spanning the gap. The CDR3: CAWSVNSGLSNQPQHF. In DNA, the CDR3 is TGTGCCTGGAGTGTAAATAGCGGACTTAGCAATCAGCCCCAGCATTTT.

The CDR3: CASSSSGTGTNGYTF. The CDR3 nucleotides read TGTGCCAGCAGCTCCTCCGGGACAGGGACGAATGGCTACACCTTC. This sequence joins TRBV7-3 and TRBJ1-2; 9 bases align to TRBD1. V was clipped by 4 bases and J by 6 bases; unmatched bases: 9. Germline CDR1 and CDR2: SGHTA and FQGTGA. The CDR3 is made up of 15 amino acids.

This clone showed up just a few times. This chain links TRBV6-5 with TRBJ1-4, with TRBD1 matching 8 bases. The CDR3 is 15 amino acids. After removal of 0 bases from V and 4 bases from J, the junction contained 1 base not matched to a gene. CDR1 is MNHEY, CDR2 SVGAGI, per germline. This CDR3 reads CASSYSDRDNEKLFF. The CDR3 DNA follows: TGTGCCAGCAGTTACTCGGACAGGGATAATGAAAAACTGTTTTTT.

The chain joins TRBV6-6 to TRBJ1-1, with TRBD1 identical over 11 bases. The ends lost 5 bases at V and 7 bases at J; junction bases unmatched: 3. The CDR3 is 13 amino acids. Germline CDR1 reads MNHNY; CDR2 reads SVGAGI (reference sequence). Here the CDR3 DNA reads TGTGCCAGCAGTCGGACAGGGGGCATTGAAGCTTTCTTT. Its protein is CASSRTGGIEAFF.

The V gene is TRBV2, the J gene TRBJ2-1, with D possibly being TRBD1 (6 bases). The germline V gene encodes CDR1 SNHLY and CDR2 FYNNEI. The CDR3 is 14 residues long. Trimming took off 4 bases at V and 9 bases at J, with 16 bases between the two ends. CDR3 amino acids: CASSGTARGGEQFF. The CDR3 coding sequence is TGTGCCAGCAGTGGGACGGCGAGAGGGGGTGAGCAGTTCTTC.

The chain employs TRBV7-9 and TRBJ1-4; tentatively, D is TRBD1 (6 bases). From germline, CDR1 is SEHNR and CDR2 FQNEAQ (reference sequence). V was cut by 6 bases and J by 1 base, with 18 bases left in between. The CDR3 runs to 17 residues. CDR3 in amino acids: CASSPTGGGGTNEKLFF. CDR3 nucleotide sequence: TGTGCCAGCAGTCCGACAGGAGGGGGGGGAACTAATGAAAAACTGTTTTTT.

The chain couples TRBV10-3 to TRBJ1-2, with 7 nucleotides matching TRBD1. J lost 1 base, V lost 6 bases, and 2 bases had no gene match. This CDR3 contains 13 residues. The germline CDR1 and CDR2 sequences are ENHRY and SYGVKD. This chain's CDR3 is CAIRGTDNYGYTF. For the CDR3, the DNA is TGTGCCATCAGGGGGACAGATAACTATGGCTACACCTTC.

This sequence joins TRBV30 and TRBJ2-7, with TRBD1 identical over 7 bases. This CDR3 spans 15 amino acids. V dropped 6 bases and J dropped 2; count of bases not matched to a gene: 13. CDR1 is GTSNPN and CDR2 is SVGIG in the germline V gene (reference sequence). The CDR3 nucleotides read TGTGCCTGCTATTCTCAAAGGGGACAGACCTACGAGCAGTACTTC. It codes for CACYSQRGQTYEQYF.

This chain connects TRBV11-2 to TRBJ2-2; the match to TRBD1 covers 9 bases. The trim removed 6 bases at V and 5 bases at J, leaving 7 bases unmatched. CDR1 and CDR2 from the germline V gene are SGHAT and FQNNGV. This CDR3 spans 15 amino acids. The CDR3 DNA reads as TGTGCCAGCAGTTCCGGGACAGGGACAACCGGGGAGCTGTTTTTT. Translated, it gives CASSSGTGTTGELFF.

The rearrangement links TRBV5-4 to TRBJ1-1; maybe TRBD1 (6 bases). Germline lookup yields CDR1 SGHNT and CDR2 YYREEE (reference sequence). CDR3 size: 13 residues. The ends were cut back, 2 bases at V and 8 bases at J, with 13 bases in the middle. The CDR3 bases are TGTGCCAGCAGCTTACGGGGGGCCTTGGAAGCTTTCTTT. Translated: CASSLRGALEAFF.

In its sample, this clone was seen a few times. This chain connects TRBV7-3 to TRBJ1-1, with 8 bases lining up with TRBD1. Trimming removed 2 bases from V and 7 bases from J; junction bases left unmatched: 6. This CDR3 is built from 14 residues. Germline V gene sequence: CDR1 SGHTA, CDR2 FQGTGA. The CDR3 nucleotides read TGTGCCAGCAGCTTAGGACAGGGTTTTAATGAAGCTTTCTTT. Translated: CASSLGQGFNEAFF.

J is TRBJ1-5 and V is TRBV5-1; 8 bases map to TRBD1. V gave up 4 bases and J gave up 7 bases; unmatched junction bases: 7. Germline values: CDR1 SGHRS, CDR2 YFSETQ. CDR3 length equals 14 residues. The CDR3 DNA sequence: TGCGCCAGCAGCCTCGAGACAGGGGTGCAGCCCCAGCATTTT. It codes for CASSLETGVQPQHF.

This chain uses TRBV19 with TRBJ1-2; TRBD1 matches at 9 bases. This CDR3 comprises 14 residues. V was clipped by 10 bases and J by 6 bases; unmatched bases: 12. Per the germline V gene, CDR1 is LNHDA and CDR2 is SQIVND (reference sequence). Written as DNA, the CDR3 is TGTGCCACCAATTTAGACAGGGGGGCCGATGGCTACACCTTC. This codes for CATNLDRGADGYTF.

The gene calls are TRBV7-9 and TRBJ2-2; D is perhaps TRBD1 (6 bases). In germline, CDR1 is SEHNR, CDR2 FQNEAQ (reference sequence). V gave up 1 base and J gave up 2 bases, with 8 bases separating them. This CDR3 is built from 15 residues. The CDR3 DNA sequence: TGTGCCAGCAGCTTAGAGGGGGTTAACACCGGGGAGCTGTTTTTT. Its translation: CASSLEGVNTGELFF.

The chain joins TRBV27 to TRBJ1-2; D unresolved. In germline, CDR1 is MNHEY, CDR2 SMNVEV (reference sequence). This CDR3 spans 15 amino acids. Trimming took off 0 bases at V and 4 bases at J, with 12 bases between the two ends. CDR3 in DNA: TGTGCCAGCAGTTTATCCTCCGTAAATAGCTATGGCTACACCTTC. The encoded protein is CASSLSSVNSYGYTF.

This chain connects TRBV5-1 to TRBJ2-3; 8 bases are a match to TRBD2. Trimming removed 6 bases from V and 5 bases from J; junction bases left unmatched: 14. CDR1 and CDR2 (germline): SGHRS, YFSETQ. This CDR3 has 16 amino acids. The CDR3 loop reads CASTPFTGGAQDTQYF. In DNA, the CDR3 is TGCGCCAGCACCCCTTTTACCGGGGGGGCCCAAGATACGCAGTATTTT.

This clone was seen only a few times. V usage is TRBV4-2 and J usage is TRBJ2-7, with unresolved D. The CDR3 runs 14 residues. Looked up from germline, CDR1 is LGHNA and CDR2 is YNFKEQ. The V end was cut by 3 bases, the J end by 0 bases, with 9 bases between. Written as DNA, the CDR3 is TGTGCCAGCAGCCAGGGCGAGACCTCCTACGAGCAGTACTTC. The encoded protein is CASSQGETSYEQYF.

The rearrangement joins TRBV6-6 to TRBJ2-3, with D possibly matching TRBD2 (5 bases). CDR1 is MNHNY and CDR2 is SVGAGI in the germline V gene (reference sequence). Trimming cost V 7 bases and J 3 bases, with 20 bases left between them. This CDR3 contains 16 residues. This CDR3 reads CASIPPGNLRTDTQYF. CDR3 bases: TGTGCCAGCATTCCCCCGGGGAACTTAAGGACAGATACGCAGTATTTT.

This clone was seen only a few times. J is TRBJ1-2 and V is TRBV5-6; the match to TRBD1 covers 10 bases. This CDR3 spans 14 amino acids. The V gene end was trimmed by 6 bases and the J gene end by 5 bases; junction bases not matched to a gene: 7. Germline CDR1 SGHDT, CDR2 YYEEEE. CDR3 in amino acids: CASIPGQGTYGYTF. DNA for the CDR3: TGTGCCAGCATCCCGGGACAGGGGACTTATGGCTACACCTTC. The whole variable domain, remainder taken from reference TRBV5-6 and TRBJ1-2, is DAGVTQSPTHLIKTRGQQVTLRCSPKSGHDTVSWYQQALGQGPQFIFQYYEEEERQRGNFPDRFSGHQFPNYSSELNVNALLLGDSALYLCASIPGQGTYGYTFGSGTRLTVV.

This clone was observed a handful of times. This rearrangement joins TRBV2 to TRBJ2-7; 7 nucleotides line up with TRBD2. The CDR3 sequence is 16 residues long. Germline V gene data show CDR1 as SNHLY and CDR2 as FYNNEI. V trimming: 1 base; J trimming: 5 bases; junction bases outside the gene matches: 11. This CDR3 is CASSEGARGNFDEQYF. CDR3 DNA sequence: TGTGCCAGCAGTGAAGGGGCGCGGGGGAACTTCGACGAGCAGTACTTC.